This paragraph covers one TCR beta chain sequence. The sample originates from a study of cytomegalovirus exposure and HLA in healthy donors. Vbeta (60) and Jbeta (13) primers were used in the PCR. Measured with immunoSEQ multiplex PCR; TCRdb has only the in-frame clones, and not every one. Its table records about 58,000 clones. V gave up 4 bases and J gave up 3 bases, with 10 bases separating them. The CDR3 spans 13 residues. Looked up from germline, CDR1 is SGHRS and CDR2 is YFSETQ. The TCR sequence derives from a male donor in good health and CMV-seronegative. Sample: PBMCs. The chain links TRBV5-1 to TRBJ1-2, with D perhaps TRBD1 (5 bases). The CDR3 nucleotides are TGCGCCAGCAGCGGCGTAGGGGACTATGGCTACACCTTC. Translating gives CASSGVGDYGYTF.